This TCR beta chain was retrieved from a study of molecular identifiers for immune sequencing clone quantification. This clonotype was observed many times. No antigen is known for it. The CDR3 has 16 residues. Per germline, CDR1 SGHAT and CDR2 FQNNGV. V lost 5 bases, J lost 6 bases, and 8 bases stayed unmatched. Listed TCR primers and previously described methods were used for bulk TCR libraries. TCRdb ran MiXCR on the PCR reads and lists one entry per CDR3 protein. Among fewer than 25,000 distinct CDR3 sequences, 15% to 20% were seen once, and the ten largest hold approximately 1%. Study-wide results and caveats: Single-cell amounts of spiked Jurkat TCR RNA were reportedly detectable among about 960,000 naive cells.

The J gene is TRBJ2-1, the V gene TRBV11-2, with 12 bases aligning to TRBD2. Sequencing used naive CD8+ T cells from blood, with Jurkat cell RNA spiked in. Subset described: FACS-sorted CD8+CD4-CCR7+CD45RA+ naive T cells. The clonotype comes from a human donor in good health. Some libraries in this study had Jurkat cell RNA spiked in. CDR3 sequence: CASSLLLAGGFNEQFF. The CDR3 DNA sequence: TGTGCCAGCAGCCTCCTGCTAGCGGGGGGGTTCAATGAGCAGTTCTTC.